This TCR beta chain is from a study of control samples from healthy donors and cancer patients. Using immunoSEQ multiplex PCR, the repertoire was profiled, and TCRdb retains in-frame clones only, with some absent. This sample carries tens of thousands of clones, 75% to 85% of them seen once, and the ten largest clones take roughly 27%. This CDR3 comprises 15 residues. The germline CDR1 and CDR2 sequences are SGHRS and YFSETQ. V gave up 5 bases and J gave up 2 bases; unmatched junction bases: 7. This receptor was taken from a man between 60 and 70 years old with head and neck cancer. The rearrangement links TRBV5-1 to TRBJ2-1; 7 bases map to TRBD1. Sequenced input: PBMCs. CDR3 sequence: CASRDGQGAYNEQFF. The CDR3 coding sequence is TGCGCCAGCAGGGATGGGCAGGGGGCCTACAATGAGCAGTTCTTC.